The rows below give T cell receptor beta chains drawn from one sample of a study of T cells in Graves' hyperthyroidism and ophthalmopathy. One entry per CDR3 protein results from TCRdb running MiXCR on the multiplex PCR reads. The sample yields hundreds of thousands of distinct CDR3 sequences, 22% seen once. The sample was blood. These receptors originate from an older woman with Graves' ophthalmopathy. CDR3s include the opening cysteine and the closing phenylalanine or tryptophan. Each record gives: D gene, J gene, V gene, clone size, CDR3 protein, CDR3 DNA. The D gene is left open where the match is weak. Clone size appears in some rows only: once, few, many, or a class for an expanded clone.

TRBD1 | TRBJ2-2 | TRBV6-1 | few | CASTPGTANTGELFF | TGTGCCAGCACCCCCGGGACAGCGAACACCGGGGAGCTGTTTTTT
TRBD2 | TRBJ2-1 | TRBV7-3 | NA | CASSPSLAEPYNEQLF | TGTGCCAGCAGCCCTAGCCTAGCGGAGCCCTACAATGAGCAGCTCTTC
NA | TRBJ2-5 | TRBV5-6 | NA | CASSRLTTEPTGTQYF | TGTGCCAGCAGCCGTTTGACGACAGAACCTACGGGGACCCAGTACTTC
TRBD1 | TRBJ2-7 | TRBV5-1 | few | CASSLEATGGSYEQYF | TGCGCCAGCAGCTTGGAAGCTACAGGGGGCTCCTACGAGCAGTACTTC
NA | TRBJ2-7 | TRBV7-8 | many | CASSLDSPIPRDEQYF | TGTGCCAGCAGCTTGGACAGCCCTATCCCGAGGGACGAGCAGTACTTC
NA | TRBJ2-7 | TRBV7-2 | NA | CASSLYRVTYEQYF | TGTGCCAGCAGCTTATACAGGGTAACCTACGAGCAGTACTTC
NA | TRBJ2-1 | TRBV7-2 | many | CASRMGAVGGNEQFF | TGTGCCAGCAGAATGGGAGCTGTTGGGGGCAATGAGCAGTTCTTC
NA | TRBJ1-4 | TRBV3-1 | many | CASSQDPATNEKLFF | TGTGCCAGCAGCCAAGATCCGGCAACTAATGAAAAACTGTTTTTT
NA | TRBJ1-2 | TRBV6-1 | few | CASRQGLFNYGYTF | TGTGCCAGCAGACAGGGCCTCTTTAACTATGGCTACACCTTC
NA | TRBJ1-5 | TRBV24-1 | NA | CATGRGTQYSNQPQHF | TGTGCCACGGGCAGGGGCACGCAATATAGCAATCAGCCCCAGCATTTT
NA | TRBJ1-4 | TRBV2 | NA | CAIKGLPNEKLFF | TGTGCCATCAAAGGGTTACCCAATGAAAAACTGTTTTTT
NA | TRBJ2-3 | TRBV5-1 | many | CASSSETDTQYF | TGCGCCAGCAGCTCGGAGACAGATACGCAGTATTTT
TRBD1 | TRBJ1-5 | TRBV20-1 | many | CSASGQGGNQPQHF | TGCAGTGCTAGTGGACAGGGAGGCAATCAGCCCCAGCATTTT
NA | TRBJ1-5 | TRBV7-8 | NA | CASSPPDNQPQHF | TGTGCCAGCAGCCCCCCGGACAATCAGCCCCAGCATTTT
NA | TRBJ1-1 | TRBV20-1 | few | CSATREAFF | TGCAGTGCTACCCGGGAAGCTTTCTTT
NA | TRBJ2-2 | TRBV4-3 | once | CASRHDTGELFF | TGCGCCAGCAGACACGACACCGGGGAGCTGTTTTTT
NA | TRBJ2-3 | TRBV2 | many | CASTGAPTDTQYF | TGTGCCAGCACGGGGGCGCCCACAGATACGCAGTATTTT
NA | TRBJ1-1 | TRBV12-3/TRBV12-4 | once | CATHWTENTEAFF | TGTGCCACCCACTGGACAGAGAACACTGAAGCTTTCTTT
NA | TRBJ1-1 | TRBV7-9 | NA | CAGSGRFEAFF | TGTGCCGGCAGCGGACGGTTCGAAGCTTTCTTT
NA | TRBJ1-3 | TRBV7-6 | NA | CASSFSPPEAGNTIYF | TGTGCCAGCAGCTTTTCCCCACCCGAGGCTGGAAACACCATATATTTT
NA | TRBJ1-1 | TRBV2 | many | CASTPGGTVDTEAFF | TGTGCCAGCACCCCTGGAGGTACCGTGGACACTGAAGCTTTCTTT
TRBD1 | TRBJ2-5 | TRBV7-9 | few | CASSPSRQGETQYF | TGTGCCAGCAGTCCCTCGAGACAGGGCGAGACCCAGTACTTC
NA | TRBJ2-2 | TRBV12-3/TRBV12-4 | many | CASRGPHRRTGELFF | TGTGCCAGCCGCGGCCCGCATCGGCGCACCGGGGAGCTGTTTTTT
NA | TRBJ1-1 | TRBV12-3/TRBV12-4 | many | CASSLRAGTEAFF | TGTGCCAGCAGTTTAAGGGCCGGCACTGAAGCTTTCTTT
TRBD1 | TRBJ1-5 | TRBV19 | NA | CASSKRQGHQPQHF | TGTGCCAGTAGTAAACGACAGGGGCATCAGCCCCAGCATTTT
NA | TRBJ2-7 | TRBV28 | many | CASSLPPPGFEQYF | TGTGCCAGCAGTTTACCCCCTCCAGGGTTCGAGCAGTACTTC
NA | TRBJ1-3 | TRBV5-4 | NA | CASSPVGGSGNTIYF | TGTGCCAGCAGCCCGGTGGGAGGGTCTGGAAACACCATATATTTT
NA | TRBJ2-1 | TRBV25-1 | NA | CASTIGDEQFF | TGTGCCAGCACCATAGGGGATGAGCAGTTCTTC